The 18 T cell receptor beta chains given below trace back to one sample, sequenced in a study of CD8 T cells in Susac syndrome. RNA was extracted with the RNeasy kit, and a quantity of roughly 0.45 to 1 ug was reverse transcribed using random hexamers. TCRdb analysed the immunoSEQ multiplex PCR reads with MiXCR anew, one entry per CDR3 protein. Of approximately 120,000 distinct CDR3 sequences listed, 80% to 95% are singletons. Sequences were obtained from CD8+ T cells from PBMCs. The receptor source for this set is a human donor with multiple sclerosis.

V usage is TRBV6-5 and J usage is TRBJ2-7, with a possible D match to TRBD1 (5 bases). The CDR3 runs 13 residues. The V end was cut by 2 bases, the J end by 5 bases, with 10 bases between. Germline CDR1 reads MNHEY; CDR2 reads SVGAGI. Here the CDR3 reads CASSYDRLHEQYF. For the CDR3, the DNA is TGTGCCAGCAGTTACGACAGACTGCACGAGCAGTACTTC.

The chain carries TRBV15 and TRBJ2-1, with 7 bases matching TRBD2. From germline, CDR1 is LNHNV and CDR2 YYDKDF (reference sequence). This CDR3 region has 15 residues. J lost 6 bases, V lost 5 bases, and 10 bases had no gene match. This CDR3 reads CATSERGGRANEQFF. The CDR3 nucleotides read TGTGCCACCAGCGAAAGGGGCGGGAGAGCCAATGAGCAGTTCTTC. The full variable domain, completed using reference TRBV15 and TRBJ2-1, is DAMVIQNPRYQVTQFGKPVTLSCSQTLNHNVMYWYQQKSSQAPKLLFHYYDKDFNNEADTPDNFQSRRPNTSFCFLDIRSPGLGDTAMYLCATSERGGRANEQFFGPGTRLTVL.

V is TRBV20-1 and J is TRBJ1-2; unclear D gene. The germline CDR1 and CDR2 sequences are DFQATT and SNEGSKA (reference sequence). V lost 5 bases and J lost 7, with 17 bases in between. CDR3 length equals 13 residues. CDR3 amino acids: CSAPKGTASGYTF. In DNA form, the CDR3 reads TGCAGTGCTCCCAAGGGTACGGCGTCTGGCTACACCTTC.

The gene calls are TRBV11-2 and TRBJ2-1, with TRBD1 matching 8 bases. Germline CDR1 reads SGHAT; CDR2 reads FQNNGV. J was trimmed by 6 bases and V by 6 bases; bases with no gene match: 7. This CDR3 comprises 14 residues. The CDR3 bases are TGTGCCAGCAGGTATACCGGGACAGGCAATGAGCAGTTCTTC. It is translated as CASRYTGTGNEQFF.

The chain recombines TRBV5-1 with TRBJ2-7; D gene ambiguous. The germline gives CDR1 SGHRS, CDR2 YFSETQ. The CDR3 runs to 13 residues. V was pared by 5 bases and J by 5 bases, with 14 bases between. CDR3 in DNA: TGCGCCAGCAGTCAAAACCCGGGCGACGAGCAGTACTTC. Translation: CASSQNPGDEQYF.

The genes are TRBV9 and TRBJ2-1; no firm D call. Germline V gene sequence: CDR1 SGDLS, CDR2 YYNGEE. Trimming shortened V by 1 base and J by 0 bases, and 2 bases separated the two germline ends. This CDR3 is built from 13 residues. The CDR3 loop is CASSVYSYNEQFF. DNA of the CDR3: TGTGCCAGCAGCGTATACTCCTACAATGAGCAGTTCTTC.

This sequence joins TRBV14 and TRBJ2-7, with TRBD1 matching 8 bases. Trimming cost V 0 bases and J 1 base; bases outside gene matches: 11. Germline-derived CDR1 and CDR2 are SGHDN and FVKESK. The CDR3 loop spans 18 amino acids. As DNA, the CDR3 is TGTGCCAGCAGCCAAGATCCCTGGACGGGACAGGCGTCCTACGAGCAGTACTTC. It is translated as CASSQDPWTGQASYEQYF.

CDR3 loop: CASSLGTTYEQYF. CDR3 sequence (DNA): TGTGCCAGCAGTTTAGGGACAACCTACGAGCAGTACTTC. The chain recombines TRBV12-3 or TRBV12-4 with TRBJ2-7; the D gene is possibly TRBD1 (5 bases). This CDR3 has 13 amino acids. Trimming took off 1 base at V and 2 bases at J, with 6 bases between the two ends.

This rearrangement joins TRBV19 to TRBJ2-7, with D possibly matching TRBD2 (5 bases). CDR1 is LNHDA, CDR2 SQIVND, per germline (reference sequence). Trimming shortened V by 9 bases and J by 2 bases, and 17 bases separated the two germline ends. This CDR3 comprises 14 residues. This CDR3 reads CASAEAGQAYEQYF. The CDR3 bases are TGTGCCAGCGCGGAGGCAGGCCAGGCCTACGAGCAGTACTTC.

The chain uses TRBV7-2 and TRBJ2-7; TRBD2 agrees at 7 bases. Germline values: CDR1 SGHTA, CDR2 FQGNSA. Trimming took 1 base from V and 4 from J; bases not matched to a gene: 7. This CDR3 has 15 residues. In DNA, the CDR3 is TGTGCCAGCAGCTTAGTGGTTAGCGGGCTATACGAGCAGTACGTC. This encodes CASSLVVSGLYEQYV.

J is TRBJ2-7 and V is TRBV7-9; D ambiguous. Germline CDR1 reads SEHNR; CDR2 reads FQNEAQ (reference sequence). There are 15 residues in the CDR3. V lost 5 bases to trimming and J lost 2 bases, with 16 bases between them. CDR3 region: CASSLNPASAYEQYF. CDR3 bases: TGTGCCAGCAGCCTAAATCCGGCGAGTGCCTACGAGCAGTACTTC.

V and J are TRBV12-3 or TRBV12-4 and TRBJ2-2, with TRBD2 matching over 14 bases. J was trimmed by 0 bases and V by 5 bases; bases with no gene match: 11. The CDR3 has 20 residues. CDR3 nucleotides: TGTGCCAGCAGTCCGGGACTAGCGGGAGACCGAAATTCGAACACCGGGGAGCTGTTTTTT. This encodes CASSPGLAGDRNSNTGELFF.

The chain is built from TRBV4-1 and TRBJ1-2; 7 bases line up with TRBD1. V dropped 4 bases and J dropped 4; count of bases not matched to a gene: 9. The CDR3 sequence is 15 residues long. The germline CDR1 and CDR2 sequences are MGHRA and YSYEKL. In DNA, the CDR3 is TGCGCCAGCAGCCTCACAGGGGTAAGCGGCTATGGCTACACCTTC. This translates into CASSLTGVSGYGYTF.

This chain connects TRBV6-4 to TRBJ2-1, with unresolved D. Germline V gene data show CDR1 as MRHNA and CDR2 as SNTAGT. V was shortened by 2 bases and J by 6 bases, with 2 bases between the two germline ends. The CDR3 extends over 11 amino acids. The CDR3 nucleotides read TGTGCCAGCAGTGACGGCAATGAGCAGTTCTTC. Amino acids: CASSDGNEQFF.

The genes are TRBV7-9 and TRBJ1-2; D gene uncertain. The V gene lost 0 bases and the J gene lost 0 bases, with 8 bases spanning the gap. The V gene's germline CDR1 is SEHNR and CDR2 FQNEAQ (reference sequence). This CDR3 is 15 amino acids long. The CDR3 reads CASSLAGNTNYGYTF. CDR3 nucleotide sequence: TGTGCCAGCAGCTTAGCAGGAAATACTAACTATGGCTACACCTTC.

The rearrangement joins TRBV5-1 to TRBJ2-7; 7 positions agree with TRBD2. From germline, CDR1 is SGHRS and CDR2 YFSETQ. V gave up 2 bases and J gave up 5 bases; unmatched junction bases: 13. The CDR3 loop spans 16 amino acids. The CDR3 sequence is CASSLSPSAGVHEQYV. The CDR3 DNA reads as TGCGCCAGCAGCTTAAGTCCTTCGGCGGGAGTACACGAGCAGTACGTC.

The gene calls are TRBV7-9 and TRBJ2-7; 11 bases align to TRBD2. Germline assignment: CDR1 SEHNR and CDR2 FQNEAQ (reference sequence). J lost 0 bases, V lost 4 bases, and 5 bases had no gene match. This CDR3 spans 16 amino acids. CDR3 amino acids: CASSYSTSGASYEQYF. CDR3 nucleotides: TGTGCCAGCAGCTATTCGACTAGCGGGGCCTCCTACGAGCAGTACTTC.

The V gene is TRBV20-1, the J gene TRBJ2-7; no clear D gene. The germline CDR1 and CDR2 sequences are DFQATT and SNEGSKA (reference sequence). There are 13 residues in the CDR3. Trimming stripped 0 bases from V and 0 bases from J, with 6 bases between. For the CDR3, the DNA is TGCAGTGCTAGAGAGGCCGACTCCTACGAGCAGTACGTC. This sequence encodes CSAREADSYEQYV.